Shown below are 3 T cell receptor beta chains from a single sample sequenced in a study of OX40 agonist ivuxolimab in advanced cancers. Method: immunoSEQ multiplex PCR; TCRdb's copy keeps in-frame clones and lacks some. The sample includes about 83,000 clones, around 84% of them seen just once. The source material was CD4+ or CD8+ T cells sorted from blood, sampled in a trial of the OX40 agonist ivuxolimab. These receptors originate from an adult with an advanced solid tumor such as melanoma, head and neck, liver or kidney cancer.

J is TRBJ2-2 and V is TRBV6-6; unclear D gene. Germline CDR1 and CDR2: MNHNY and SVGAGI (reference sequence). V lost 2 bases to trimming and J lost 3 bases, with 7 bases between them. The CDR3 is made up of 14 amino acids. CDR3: CASSYNRDTGELFF. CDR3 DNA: TGTGCCAGCAGTTACAATAGAGACACCGGGGAGCTGTTTTTT.

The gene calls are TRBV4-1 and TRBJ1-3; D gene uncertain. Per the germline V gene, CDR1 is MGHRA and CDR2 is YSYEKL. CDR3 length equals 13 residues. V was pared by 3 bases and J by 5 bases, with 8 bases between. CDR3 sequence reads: CASSHPSRNTIYF. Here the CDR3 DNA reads TGCGCCAGCAGCCACCCTTCCAGAAACACCATATATTTT.

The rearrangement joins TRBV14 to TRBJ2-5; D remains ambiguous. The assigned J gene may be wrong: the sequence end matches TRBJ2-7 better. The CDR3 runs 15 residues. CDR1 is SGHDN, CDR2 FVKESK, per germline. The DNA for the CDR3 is TGTGCCAGCAGCGCCACACGGATACGAGTCTACGAGCAGTACTTC. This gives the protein CASSATRIRVYEQYF.